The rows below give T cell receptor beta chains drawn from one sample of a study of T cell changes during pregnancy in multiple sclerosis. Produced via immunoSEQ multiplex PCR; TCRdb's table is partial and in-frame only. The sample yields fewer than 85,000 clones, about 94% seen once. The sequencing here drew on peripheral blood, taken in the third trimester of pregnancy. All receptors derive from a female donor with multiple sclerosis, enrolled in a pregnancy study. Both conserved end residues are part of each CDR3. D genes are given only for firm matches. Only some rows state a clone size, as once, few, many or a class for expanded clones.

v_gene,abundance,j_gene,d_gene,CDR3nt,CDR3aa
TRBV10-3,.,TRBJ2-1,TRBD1,TGTGCCATCAGGTCCGGGACAGGGGACAATGAGCAGTTCTTC,CAIRSGTGDNEQFF
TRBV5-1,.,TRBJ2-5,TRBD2,TGCGCCAGCAGCCCGGGAGGGCGGGGGGGCCGTGAGACCCAGTACTTC,CASSPGGRGGRETQYF
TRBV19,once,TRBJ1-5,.,TGTGCCAGTAGGATCGGGGGGTACAATCAGCCCCAGCATTTT,CASRIGGYNQPQHF
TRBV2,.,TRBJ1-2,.,TGTGCCAGTACACTGCCTCAATCGGGTGGCTACACCTTC,CASTLPQSGGYTF
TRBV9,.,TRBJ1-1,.,TGTGCCAGCAGCGCCCGGGGGGGAGGAGTGAACACTGAAGCTTTCTTT,CASSARGGGVNTEAFF
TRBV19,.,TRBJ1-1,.,TGTGCCAGTAGCGTGCAGGGGAGAAGGACTGAAGCTTTCTTT,CASSVQGRRTEAFF
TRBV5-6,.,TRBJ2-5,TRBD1,TGTGCCAGCAGCTCGGGACAGATCCCAGGGGAGACCCAGTACTTC,CASSSGQIPGETQYF
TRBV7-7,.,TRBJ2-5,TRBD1,TGTGCTAGCAGCTTTGGGACAGGCCAAGAGACCCAGTACTTC,CASSFGTGQETQYF
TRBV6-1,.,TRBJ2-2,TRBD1,TGTGCCAGCCTGGGACAGTTTGGACACACCGGGGAGCTGTTTTTT,CASLGQFGHTGELFF
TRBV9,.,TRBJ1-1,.,TGTGCCAGCAGCCTATCGGGGGGGCTCACTGAAGCTTTCTTT,CASSLSGGLTEAFF
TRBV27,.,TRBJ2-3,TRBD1,TGTGCCAGCAGTTTAACAGGGGGCGCTCGCGGCACAGATACGCAGTATTTT,CASSLTGGARGTDTQYF
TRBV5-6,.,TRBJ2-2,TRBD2,TGTGCCAGCAGCTTCATGCGTGGGACTAGCGGGTTCACCGGGGAGCTGTTTTTT,CASSFMRGTSGFTGELFF
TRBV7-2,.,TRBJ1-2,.,TGTGCCAGCAGCTTGGTCGGACGGACTGTCTTC,CASSLVGRTVF
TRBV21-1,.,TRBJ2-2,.,TGTGCCAGCAGCAAAGGCGGGGACGGGGGATGGAGGGGCGGGGAGCTGTTTTTT,CASSKGGDGGWRGGELFF
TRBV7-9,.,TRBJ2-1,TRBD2,TGTGCCAGCAGCGAGCCCCCGGGGGGTACAAATGAGCAGTTCTTC,CASSEPPGGTNEQFF
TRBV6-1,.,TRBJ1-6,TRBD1,TGTGCCAGCAGTGGCCGACAGGGACAAAATTCACCCCTCCACTTT,CASSGRQGQNSPLHF
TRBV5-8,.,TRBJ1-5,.,TGTGCCAGCAGCTTGTCAGGGGAGTCCCAGCATTTT,CASSLSGESQHF
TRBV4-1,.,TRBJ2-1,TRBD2,TGCGCCAGCAGCCACTTGAAAGCGGGGCCCGTCCACAATGAGCAGTTCTTC,CASSHLKAGPVHNEQFF
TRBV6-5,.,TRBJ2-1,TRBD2,TGTGCCAGCAGTTTCCTAGCGGGGGGCCCCAATGAGCAGTTCTTC,CASSFLAGGPNEQFF
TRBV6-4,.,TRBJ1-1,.,TGTGCCAGACCTGACAGGTCCTTCACTATGAACACTGAAGCTTTCTTT,CARPDRSFTMNTEAFF
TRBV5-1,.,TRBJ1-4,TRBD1,TGCGCCAGCAGCCCCGGACAGGGAGTAAGGGCTAATGAAAAACTGTTTTTT,CASSPGQGVRANEKLFF
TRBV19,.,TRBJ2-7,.,TGTGCCAGTAGTATAACAGCCAACTCCTACGAGCAGTACTTC,CASSITANSYEQYF